This note documents a single T cell receptor (beta chain) sequence. Its antigen is undetermined. Vbeta (60) and Jbeta (13) primers were used in the PCR. Some clones are missing from TCRdb's copy, which holds only in-frame ones; the method was immunoSEQ multiplex PCR. Here the sample spans 100,000 to 150,000 clones, around 81% being singletons. The sample belongs to a study of cytomegalovirus exposure and HLA in healthy donors. Study findings and constraints: Relative to the approximately 700-donor mean, N-insertions were reportedly fewer in an Asian-associated ancestry cluster in a later analysis.

Trimming took off 4 bases at V and 5 bases at J, with 11 bases between the two ends. CDR3 size: 13 residues. Per germline, CDR1 MNHEY and CDR2 SMNVEV (reference sequence). The sample taken for sequencing was PBMCs. The receptor was isolated from a man aged 18 to 30 in good health and CMV-seronegative. The V call is TRBV27, the J call TRBJ1-1; no clear D. The CDR3 nucleotides read TGTGCCAGCAGTTCATTCGGTCGGACTGAAGCTTTCTTT. Its translation: CASSSFGRTEAFF.